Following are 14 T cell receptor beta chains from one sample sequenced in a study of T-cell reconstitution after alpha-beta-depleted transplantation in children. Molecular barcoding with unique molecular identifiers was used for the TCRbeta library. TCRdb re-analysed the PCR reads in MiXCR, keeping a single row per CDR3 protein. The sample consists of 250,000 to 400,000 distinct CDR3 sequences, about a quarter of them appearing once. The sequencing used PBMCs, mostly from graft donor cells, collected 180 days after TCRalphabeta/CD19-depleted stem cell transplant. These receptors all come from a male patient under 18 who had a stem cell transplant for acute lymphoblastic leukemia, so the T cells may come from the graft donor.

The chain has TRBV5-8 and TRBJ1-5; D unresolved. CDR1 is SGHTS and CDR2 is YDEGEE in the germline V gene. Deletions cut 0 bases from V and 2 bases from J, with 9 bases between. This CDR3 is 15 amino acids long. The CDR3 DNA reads TGTGCCAGCAGCTTGGCCACCGTTCGCAATCAGCCCCAGCATTTT. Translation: CASSLATVRNQPQHF.

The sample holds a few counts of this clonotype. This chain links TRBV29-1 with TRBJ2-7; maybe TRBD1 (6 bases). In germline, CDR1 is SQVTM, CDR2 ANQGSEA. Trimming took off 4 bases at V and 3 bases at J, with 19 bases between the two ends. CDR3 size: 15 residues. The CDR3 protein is CSVALTGRAVYEQYF. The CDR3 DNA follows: TGCAGCGTTGCACTGACAGGCCGAGCCGTCTACGAGCAGTACTTC.

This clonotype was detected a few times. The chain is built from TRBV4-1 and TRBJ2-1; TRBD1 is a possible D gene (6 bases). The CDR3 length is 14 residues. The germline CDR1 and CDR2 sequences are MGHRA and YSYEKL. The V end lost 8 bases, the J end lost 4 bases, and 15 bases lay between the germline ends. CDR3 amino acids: CASSDSLRYNEQFF. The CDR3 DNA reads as TGCGCCAGCTCGGACAGCCTAAGGTACAATGAGCAGTTCTTC.

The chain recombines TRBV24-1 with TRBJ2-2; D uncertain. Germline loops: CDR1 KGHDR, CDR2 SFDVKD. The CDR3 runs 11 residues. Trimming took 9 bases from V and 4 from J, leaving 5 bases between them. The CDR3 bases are TGTGCCACCTCATCCACCGGGGAGCTGTTTTTT. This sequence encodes CATSSTGELFF.

CDR3 amino acids: CSVESGLSSYNEQFF. The CDR3 DNA reads as TGCAGCGTTGAAAGCGGGTTGAGCTCCTACAATGAGCAGTTCTTC. The chain joins TRBV29-1 to TRBJ2-1, with D tentatively TRBD2 (6 bases). Trimming shortened V by 2 bases and J by 0 bases, and 11 bases separated the two germline ends. Per the germline V gene, CDR1 is SQVTM and CDR2 is ANQGSEA. CDR3 length: 15 amino acids.

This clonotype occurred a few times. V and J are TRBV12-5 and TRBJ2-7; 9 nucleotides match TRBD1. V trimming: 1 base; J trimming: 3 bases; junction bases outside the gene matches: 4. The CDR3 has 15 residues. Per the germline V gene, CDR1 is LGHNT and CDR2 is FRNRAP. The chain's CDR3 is CASGLGGTGLYEQYF. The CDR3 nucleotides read TGTGCTAGTGGTTTGGGCGGGACAGGGCTCTACGAGCAGTACTTC.

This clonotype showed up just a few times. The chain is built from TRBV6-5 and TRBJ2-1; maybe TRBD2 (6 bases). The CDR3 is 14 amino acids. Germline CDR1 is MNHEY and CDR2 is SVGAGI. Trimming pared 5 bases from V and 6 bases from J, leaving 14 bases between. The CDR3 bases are TGTGCCAGCAGTCACGGGTGGGGGGTCAATGAGCAGTTCTTC. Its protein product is CASSHGWGVNEQFF.

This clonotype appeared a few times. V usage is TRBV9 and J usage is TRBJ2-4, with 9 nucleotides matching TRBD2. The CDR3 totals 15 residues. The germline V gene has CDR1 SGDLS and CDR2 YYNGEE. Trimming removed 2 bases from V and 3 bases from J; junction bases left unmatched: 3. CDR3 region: CASSVAGGIKNIQYF. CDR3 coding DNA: TGTGCCAGCAGCGTGGCGGGAGGGATCAAAAACATTCAGTACTTC.

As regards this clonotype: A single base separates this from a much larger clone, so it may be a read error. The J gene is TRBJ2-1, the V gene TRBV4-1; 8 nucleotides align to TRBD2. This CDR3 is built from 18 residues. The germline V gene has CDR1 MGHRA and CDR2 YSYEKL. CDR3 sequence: CTSSQDLASGYTYNEQFF. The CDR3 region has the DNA TGCACCAGCAGCCAAGATTTGGCTAGCGGGTATACCTACAATGAGCAGTTCTTC.

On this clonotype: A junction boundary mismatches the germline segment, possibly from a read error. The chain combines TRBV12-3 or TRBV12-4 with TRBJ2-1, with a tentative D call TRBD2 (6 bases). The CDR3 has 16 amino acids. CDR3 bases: TGTGCCAGCAGAACTCCGGGACTGAATTCCTACAATGGGCAGTTCTTC. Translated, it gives CASRTPGLNSYNGQFF.

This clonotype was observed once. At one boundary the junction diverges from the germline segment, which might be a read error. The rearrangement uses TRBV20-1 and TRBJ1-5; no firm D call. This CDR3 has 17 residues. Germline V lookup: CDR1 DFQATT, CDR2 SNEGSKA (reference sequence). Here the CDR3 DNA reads TGCTGTGCTAGAGGGTGGCTTACTAATAGCAGCAATCAGCCCCAGCATTTT. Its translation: CCARGWLTNSSNQPQHF.

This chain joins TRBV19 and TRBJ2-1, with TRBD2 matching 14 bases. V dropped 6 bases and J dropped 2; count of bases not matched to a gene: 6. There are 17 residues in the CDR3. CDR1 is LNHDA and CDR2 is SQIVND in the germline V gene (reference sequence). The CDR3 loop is CASSRPGLAGAYNEQFF. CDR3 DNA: TGTGCCAGTAGCCGCCCGGGACTAGCGGGGGCCTACAATGAGCAGTTCTTC.

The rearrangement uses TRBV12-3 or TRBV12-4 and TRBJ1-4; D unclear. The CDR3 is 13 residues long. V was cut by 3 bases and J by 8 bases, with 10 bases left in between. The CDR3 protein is CASSFGVEEKLFF. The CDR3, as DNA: TGTGCCAGCAGTTTCGGGGTAGAAGAAAAACTGTTTTTT.

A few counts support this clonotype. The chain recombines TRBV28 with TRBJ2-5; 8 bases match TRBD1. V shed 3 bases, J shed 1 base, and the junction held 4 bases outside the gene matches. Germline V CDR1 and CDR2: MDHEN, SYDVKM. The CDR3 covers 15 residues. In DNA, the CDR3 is TGTGCCAGCAGTTTCCTCGGACAGGGCCAAGAGACCCAGTACTTC. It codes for CASSFLGQGQETQYF.